This TCR beta chain appears in the sequencing data of a study of cytomegalovirus exposure and HLA in healthy donors. Study-wide results and limits: Likely technical artifact: a cluster of highly shared sequence variants. Analysis performed later found approximately 17,000 TCR beta sequences associated with HLA alleles at 0.05 false discovery rate.

The PCR had 60 Vbeta and 13 Jbeta primers. How the authors handled the data: Later, an analysis found tens of millions of unique TCR beta chains, and 8.5 million to 14 million of these were shared. TCRdb's copy holds only in-frame clones and misses some; the assay was immunoSEQ multiplex PCR. V, J and clone size reflect that table, while D and trimming were determined from the DNA. The sample holds 65,000 to 80,000 clones. Concerning this clone: Its antigen is currently unknown.

Trimming cost V 1 base and J 4 bases; bases outside gene matches: 5. In germline, CDR1 is LGHNA, CDR2 YSLEER. This CDR3 spans 15 amino acids. The sequenced material came from PBMCs. The chain carries TRBV4-3 and TRBJ2-7; 9 bases are shared with TRBD2. This TCR was sampled from a female donor in good health and CMV-seropositive. CDR3 DNA sequence: TGCGCCAGCAGCCAAGTCGTTAGCGGGAGTTACGAGCAGTACTTC. Its protein is CASSQVVSGSYEQYF.